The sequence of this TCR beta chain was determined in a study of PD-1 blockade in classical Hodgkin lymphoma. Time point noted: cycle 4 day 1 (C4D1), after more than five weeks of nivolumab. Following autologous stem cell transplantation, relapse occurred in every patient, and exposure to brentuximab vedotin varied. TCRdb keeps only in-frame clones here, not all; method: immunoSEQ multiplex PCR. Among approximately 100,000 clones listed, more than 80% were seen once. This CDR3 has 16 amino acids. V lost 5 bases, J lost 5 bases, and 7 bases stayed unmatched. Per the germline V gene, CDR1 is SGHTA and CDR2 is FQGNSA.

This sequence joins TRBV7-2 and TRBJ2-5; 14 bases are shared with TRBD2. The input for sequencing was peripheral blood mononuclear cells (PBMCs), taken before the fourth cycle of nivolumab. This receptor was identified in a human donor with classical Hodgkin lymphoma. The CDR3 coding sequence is TGTGCCAGCAGCACCCCGACTAGCGGGAGGGGTGAGACCCAGTACTTC. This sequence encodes CASSTPTSGRGETQYF. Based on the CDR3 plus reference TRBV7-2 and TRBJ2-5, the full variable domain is GAGVSQSPSNKVTEKGKDVELRCDPISGHTALYWYRQSLGQGLEFLIYFQGNSAPDKSGLPSDRFSAERTGGSVSTLTIQRTQQEDSAVYLCASSTPTSGRGETQYFGPGTRLLVL.